Sequencing of this T cell receptor (beta chain) was carried out in a study of T-cell reconstitution after alpha-beta-depleted transplantation in children. Broader study findings: One year after transplant, T-cell counts and diversity came mostly from newly produced T cells. About two months after transplant, alpha-beta T cells reportedly came from several hundred expanded graft clones. In some patients, recipient T cells and intrathymic progenitors surviving conditioning explained high day-60 diversity.

This clonotype was observed a few times. The target antigen is unknown. During its preparation, the TCRbeta library received unique molecular identifiers. TCRdb reprocessed the PCR reads via MiXCR and lists one record per CDR3 protein. The table lists 450,000 to 700,000 distinct CDR3 sequences, roughly 30% of them singletons. CDR1 and CDR2 (germline): ENHRY, SYGVKD. The trim removed 8 bases at V and 6 bases at J, leaving 13 bases unmatched. The CDR3 is 14 residues long. V is TRBV10-3 and J is TRBJ2-7; 7 nucleotides agree with TRBD1. Sample: PBMCs, taken before TCRalphabeta/CD19-depleted stem cell transplant. This receptor was identified in a boy in the first two years of life with Wiskott-Aldrich syndrome, due to receive a stem cell transplant. The CDR3 loop reads CAIGTVQVSGEQYF. CDR3 bases: TGTGCCATCGGGACAGTTCAGGTCTCCGGCGAGCAGTACTTC.